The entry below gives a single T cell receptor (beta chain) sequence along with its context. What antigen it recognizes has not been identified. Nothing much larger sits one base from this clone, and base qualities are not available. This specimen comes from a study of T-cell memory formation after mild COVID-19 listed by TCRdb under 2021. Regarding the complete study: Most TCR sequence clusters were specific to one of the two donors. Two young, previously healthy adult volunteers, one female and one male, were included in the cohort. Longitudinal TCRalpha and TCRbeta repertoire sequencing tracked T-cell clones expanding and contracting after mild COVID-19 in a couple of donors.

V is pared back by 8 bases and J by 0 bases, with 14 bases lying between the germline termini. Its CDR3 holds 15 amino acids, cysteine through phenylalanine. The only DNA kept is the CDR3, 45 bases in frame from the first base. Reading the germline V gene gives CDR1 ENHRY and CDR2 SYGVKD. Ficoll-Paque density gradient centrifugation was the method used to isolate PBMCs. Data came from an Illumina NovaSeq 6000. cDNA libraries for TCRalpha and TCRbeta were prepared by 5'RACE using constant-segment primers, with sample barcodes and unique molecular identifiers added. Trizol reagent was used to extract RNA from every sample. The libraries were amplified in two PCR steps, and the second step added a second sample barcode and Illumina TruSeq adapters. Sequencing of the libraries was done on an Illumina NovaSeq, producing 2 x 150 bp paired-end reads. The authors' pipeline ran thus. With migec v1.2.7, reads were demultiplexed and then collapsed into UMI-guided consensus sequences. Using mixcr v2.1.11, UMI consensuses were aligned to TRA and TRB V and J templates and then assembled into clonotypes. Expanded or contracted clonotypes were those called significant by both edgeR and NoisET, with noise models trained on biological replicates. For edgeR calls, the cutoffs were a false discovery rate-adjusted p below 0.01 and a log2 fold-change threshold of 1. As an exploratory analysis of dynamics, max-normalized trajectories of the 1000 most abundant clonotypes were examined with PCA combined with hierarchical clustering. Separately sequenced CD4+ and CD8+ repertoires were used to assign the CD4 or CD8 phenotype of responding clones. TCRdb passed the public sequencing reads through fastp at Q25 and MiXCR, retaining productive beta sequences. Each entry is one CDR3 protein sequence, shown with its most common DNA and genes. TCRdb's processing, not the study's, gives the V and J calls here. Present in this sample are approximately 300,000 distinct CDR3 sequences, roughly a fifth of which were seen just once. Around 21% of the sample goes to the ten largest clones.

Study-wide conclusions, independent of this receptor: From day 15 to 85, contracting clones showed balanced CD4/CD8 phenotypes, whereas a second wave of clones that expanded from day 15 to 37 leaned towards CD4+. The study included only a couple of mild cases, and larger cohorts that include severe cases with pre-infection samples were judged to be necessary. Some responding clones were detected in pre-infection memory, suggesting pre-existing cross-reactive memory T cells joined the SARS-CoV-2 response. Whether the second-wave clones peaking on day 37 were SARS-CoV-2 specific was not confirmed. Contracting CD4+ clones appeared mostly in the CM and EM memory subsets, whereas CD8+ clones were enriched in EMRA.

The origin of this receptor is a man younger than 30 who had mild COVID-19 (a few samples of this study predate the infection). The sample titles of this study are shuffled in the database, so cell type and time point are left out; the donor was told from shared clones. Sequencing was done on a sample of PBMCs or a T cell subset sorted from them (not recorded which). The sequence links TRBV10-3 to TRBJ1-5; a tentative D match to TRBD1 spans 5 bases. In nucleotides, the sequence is TGTGCCATCCGTAGGGGTGACGGTAGCAATCAGCCCCAGCATTTT. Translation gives CAIRRGDGSNQPQHF.